This T cell receptor beta chain comes out of a study of cytomegalovirus exposure and HLA in healthy donors. Trimming pared 0 bases from V and 0 bases from J, leaving 13 bases between. Germline V gene lookup returns CDR1 SGHKS and CDR2 YYEKEE (reference sequence). This CDR3 spans 16 amino acids. Findings of the study overall: TCR beta V- and J-gene trimming was later associated with a missense DCLRE1C variant.

Worth noting for this clone: The antigen remains undetermined.

PCR employed 60 Vbeta and 13 Jbeta primers. Generated by immunoSEQ multiplex PCR, the TCRdb table keeps only in-frame clones and is missing some. Of 150,000 to 200,000 clones in the sample, roughly 80% were seen once. V is TRBV5-5 and J is TRBJ2-7, with D maybe TRBD2 (6 bases). The sequencing input was PBMCs. The origin of this receptor is a boy younger than 18 in good health and CMV-seronegative. The CDR3 sequence: CASSLDPADYSYEQYF. CDR3 bases: TGTGCCAGCAGCTTGGATCCAGCGGACTACTCCTACGAGCAGTACTTC.